Each of the 9 T cell receptor beta chains below was sequenced from the same sample in a study of T cells in Graves' hyperthyroidism and ophthalmopathy. What was amplified from RNA transcripts were TCR beta CDR3 regions. Researchers ran a first-round RT-PCR on the TCR CDR3 using the HTBI primer set. Using its own MiXCR run on the multiplex PCR reads, TCRdb lists one record per CDR3 protein. Here the sample spans under 350,000 distinct CDR3 sequences, less than 30% being singletons. Sequenced input: blood. The receptors were gathered from a man aged 40-49 years with Graves' hyperthyroidism that later progressed to Graves' ophthalmopathy.

This clonotype was recorded at least ten times. The chain combines TRBV5-1 with TRBJ2-7, with a weak D call TRBD2 (5 bases). V lost 5 bases and J lost 2, with 8 bases in between. The CDR3 is 12 amino acids. Germline V gene data show CDR1 as SGHRS and CDR2 as YFSETQ. CDR3 sequence reads: CASSSVAYEQYF. CDR3 nucleotides: TGCGCCAGCAGTAGCGTGGCCTACGAGCAGTACTTC.

The CDR3 spells CASRTLGRKGYTF. In DNA form, the CDR3 reads TGTGCCAGCAGGACTCTGGGCAGGAAGGGCTACACCTTC. The genes are TRBV12-3 or TRBV12-4 and TRBJ1-2; D is undetermined. The ends were cut back, 6 bases at V and 8 bases at J, with 16 bases in the middle. The CDR3 loop spans 13 amino acids.

The table lists this clonotype with many counts. This chain joins TRBV10-3 and TRBJ2-7, with D possibly called TRBD1 or TRBD2 (5 bases each). CDR3 length equals 13 residues. CDR1 ENHRY and CDR2 SYGVKD come from the germline V gene. The V gene lost 10 bases and the J gene lost 3 bases, with 16 bases spanning the gap. The CDR3 loop reads CASSREADYEQYF. CDR3 nucleotide sequence: TGTGCCAGCTCCAGGGAAGCGGACTACGAGCAGTACTTC.

The sample holds many counts of this clonotype. V and J are TRBV6-2 or TRBV6-3 and TRBJ2-5; either TRBD1 or TRBD2 may supply D (7 bases each). CDR3 size: 15 residues. The germline V and J ends were trimmed by 6 bases and 0 bases, with 14 bases remaining between them. Germline lookup yields CDR1 MNHEY and CDR2 SVGEGT. The DNA of the CDR3 is TGTGCCAGCAGCAGGGGGGGAGCCAACCAAGAGACCCAGTACTTC. It encodes CASSRGGANQETQYF.

In its sample, this clonotype was seen many times. V is TRBV6-5 and J is TRBJ2-7, with 7 nucleotides matching TRBD2. The CDR3 consists of 15 residues. The germline gives CDR1 MNHEY, CDR2 SVGAGI. Trimming removed 6 bases from V and 4 bases from J; junction bases left unmatched: 12. The CDR3 region is CASSFTTSYRYEQYF. Here the CDR3 DNA reads TGTGCCAGCAGCTTCACGACTAGCTATCGGTACGAGCAGTACTTC.

The J gene is TRBJ2-5, the V gene TRBV5-1, with a tentative D call TRBD2 (6 bases). The CDR3 is 16 residues long. The germline V and J ends were trimmed by 4 bases and 2 bases, with 18 bases remaining between them. Looked up from germline, CDR1 is SGHRS and CDR2 is YFSETQ. The CDR3, as DNA: TGCGCCAGCAGCGTGTTTAGCGGTGTTGTTCAAGAGACCCAGTACTTC. Translation gives CASSVFSGVVQETQYF.

This clonotype was counted many times. V is TRBV5-6 and J is TRBJ2-7; D gene ambiguous. Per germline, CDR1 SGHDT and CDR2 YYEEEE. Deletions cut 3 bases from V and 0 bases from J, with 13 bases between. The CDR3 covers 15 residues. For the CDR3, the DNA is TGTGCCAGCAGCTCTGGCCGAGGCAGCTCCTACGAGCAGTACTTC. Its translation: CASSSGRGSSYEQYF.

This clonotype was observed a single time. This chain links TRBV6-2 or TRBV6-3 with TRBJ1-1; D gene unclear. V lost 2 bases to trimming and J lost 0 bases, with 10 bases between them. The CDR3 contains 15 residues. The V gene's germline CDR1 is MNHEY and CDR2 SVGEGT. The CDR3 sequence is CASSYHTVMNTEAFF. The CDR3 region has the DNA TGTGCCAGCAGTTACCATACAGTAATGAACACTGAAGCTTTCTTT.

This clonotype was seen repeatedly, ten times or more. The rearrangement joins TRBV7-3 to TRBJ1-1; D uncertain. This CDR3 has 14 amino acids. The V gene lost 5 bases and the J gene lost 0 bases, with 10 bases spanning the gap. Germline V gene sequence: CDR1 SGHTA, CDR2 FQGTGA. CDR3 sequence: CASSPTQLNTEAFF. The CDR3 bases are TGTGCCAGCAGCCCGACCCAATTGAACACTGAAGCTTTCTTT.